This T cell receptor (beta chain) was found in a study of tumor and adjacent non-tumor tissue in lung cancer. Of note for this clonotype: A read error may produce the germline difference seen at one junction end.

No cell sorting was done before RNA was extracted from the tissue. In germline, CDR1 is MNHEY, CDR2 SVGEGT. This CDR3 has 15 residues. Three rounds of nested PCR, following a modified ARM-PCR protocol, produced the TCRbeta library. One entry per CDR3 protein, called by TCRdb with MiXCR from the multiplex PCR reads. The sample includes more than 90,000 distinct CDR3 sequences, around 71% of them seen just once. This sequence joins TRBV6-2 or TRBV6-3 and TRBJ2-3; TRBD2 matches 7 bases. The sample consisted of lung tumor tissue. This receptor was taken from a man in his 60s with non-small cell lung cancer. The CDR3 nucleotides read TGTGCGACCTCTGGCGGGAGTGCTGACACAGATACACAGTATTTT. Its translation: CATSGGSADTDTQYF.